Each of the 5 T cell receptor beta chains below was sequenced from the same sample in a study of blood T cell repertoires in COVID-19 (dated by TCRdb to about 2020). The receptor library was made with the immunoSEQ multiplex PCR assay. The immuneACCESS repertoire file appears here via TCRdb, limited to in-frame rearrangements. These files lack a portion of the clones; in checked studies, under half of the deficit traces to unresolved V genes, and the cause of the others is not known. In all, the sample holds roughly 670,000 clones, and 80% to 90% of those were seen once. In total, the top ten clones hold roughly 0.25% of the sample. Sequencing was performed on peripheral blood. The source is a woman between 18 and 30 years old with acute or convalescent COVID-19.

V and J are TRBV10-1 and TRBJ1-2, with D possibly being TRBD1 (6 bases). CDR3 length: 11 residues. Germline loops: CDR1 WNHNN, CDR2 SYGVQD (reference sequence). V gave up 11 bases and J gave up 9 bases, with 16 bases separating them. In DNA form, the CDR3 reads TGCGCCGGGTACAGGGAAAGGAGCTACACCTTC. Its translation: CAGYRERSYTF.

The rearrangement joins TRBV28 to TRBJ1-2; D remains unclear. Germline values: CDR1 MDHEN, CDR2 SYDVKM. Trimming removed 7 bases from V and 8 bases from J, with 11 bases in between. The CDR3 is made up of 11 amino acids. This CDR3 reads CASTRGNGYTF. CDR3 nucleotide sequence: TGTGCCAGCACACGCGGAAACGGCTACACCTTC.

CDR3: CASTKPRTSGGAGSDTQYF. CDR3 sequence (DNA): TGTGCCAGCACCAAACCTCGGACTAGCGGGGGGGCCGGGTCAGATACGCAGTATTTT. The V and J genes are TRBV7-2 and TRBJ2-3; 15 bases are a match to TRBD2. Trimming at V came to 7 bases and at J to 4 bases, leaving 15 bases not matched to a gene. CDR3 length equals 19 residues. Germline assignment: CDR1 SGHTA and CDR2 FQGNSA. The entire variable domain, with the rest obtained from reference TRBV7-2 and TRBJ2-3, is as follows: GAGVSQSPSNKVTEKGKDVELRCDPISGHTALYWYRQSLGQGLEFLIYFQGNSAPDKSGLPSDRFSAERTGGSVSTLTIQRTQQEDSAVYLCASTKPRTSGGAGSDTQYFGPGTRLTVL.

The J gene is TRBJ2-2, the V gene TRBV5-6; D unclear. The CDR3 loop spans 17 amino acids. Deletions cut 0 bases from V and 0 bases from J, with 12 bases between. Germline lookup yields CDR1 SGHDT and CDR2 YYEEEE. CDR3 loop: CASSLGPGNSNTGELFF. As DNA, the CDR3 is TGTGCCAGCAGCTTGGGTCCAGGAAACTCGAACACCGGGGAGCTGTTTTTT.

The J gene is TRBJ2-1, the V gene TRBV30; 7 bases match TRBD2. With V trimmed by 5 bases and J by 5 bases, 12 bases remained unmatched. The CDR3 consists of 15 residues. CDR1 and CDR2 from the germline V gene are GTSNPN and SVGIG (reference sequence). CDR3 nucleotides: TGTGCCTGGTGGGAGGGCGCTGCGCATCACAATGAGCAGTTCTTC. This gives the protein CAWWEGAAHHNEQFF.